This entry is about one T cell receptor (beta chain). Its antigen is unidentified. It was autoimmune disease history or systemic immunosuppression that excluded patients. Peripheral blood came from all dose cohorts at three timepoints. These data come from a study of OX40 agonist ivuxolimab in advanced cancers. Study at large: Mean age about 60 years, range about 20 to 85; approximately 83% male. Study findings and constraints: On average, a greater number of expanded clones characterised CD8+ T cells relative to CD4+.

Trimming shortened V by 1 base and J by 5 bases, and 8 bases separated the two germline ends. The CDR3 extends over 13 amino acids. Germline V gene data show CDR1 as SGHAT and CDR2 as FQNNGV. Only in-frame clones appear in the TCRdb table, and some are missing; sequencing was by immunoSEQ multiplex PCR. In the table there are around 58,000 clones, around 88% of which are singletons. V and J are TRBV11-2 and TRBJ2-5; the D call may be TRBD1 or TRBD2 (5 bases each). This TCR was sampled from an adult with an advanced solid tumor such as melanoma, head and neck, liver or kidney cancer. The source was CD4+ or CD8+ T cells sorted from blood, collected in a trial of the OX40 agonist ivuxolimab. CDR3 nucleotide sequence: TGTGCCAGCAGCTTAGTAGGGGACGAGACCCAGTACTTC. It codes for CASSLVGDETQYF.